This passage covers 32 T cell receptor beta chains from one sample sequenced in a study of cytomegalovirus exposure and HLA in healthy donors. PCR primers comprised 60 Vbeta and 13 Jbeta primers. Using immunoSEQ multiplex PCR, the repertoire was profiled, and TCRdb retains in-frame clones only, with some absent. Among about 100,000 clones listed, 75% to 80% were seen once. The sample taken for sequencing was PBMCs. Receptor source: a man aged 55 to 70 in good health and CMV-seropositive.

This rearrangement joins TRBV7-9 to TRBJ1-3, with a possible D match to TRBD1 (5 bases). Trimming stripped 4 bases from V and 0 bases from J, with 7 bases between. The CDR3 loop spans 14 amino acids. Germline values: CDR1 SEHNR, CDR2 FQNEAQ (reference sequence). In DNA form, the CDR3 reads TGTGCCAGCAGCTGGGGACTCTCTGGAAACACCATATATTTT. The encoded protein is CASSWGLSGNTIYF.

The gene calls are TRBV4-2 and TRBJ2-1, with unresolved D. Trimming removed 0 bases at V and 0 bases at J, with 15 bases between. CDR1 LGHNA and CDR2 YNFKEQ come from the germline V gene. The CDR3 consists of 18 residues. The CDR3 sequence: CASSQDGGGSSSYNEQFF. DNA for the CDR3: TGTGCCAGCAGCCAAGATGGCGGCGGATCAAGCTCCTACAATGAGCAGTTCTTC.

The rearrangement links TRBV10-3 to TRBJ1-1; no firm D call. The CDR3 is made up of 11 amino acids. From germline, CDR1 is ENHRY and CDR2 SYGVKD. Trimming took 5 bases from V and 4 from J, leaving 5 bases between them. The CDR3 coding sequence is TGTGCCATCAGTTCTCTCACTGAAGCTTTCTTT. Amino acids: CAISSLTEAFF.

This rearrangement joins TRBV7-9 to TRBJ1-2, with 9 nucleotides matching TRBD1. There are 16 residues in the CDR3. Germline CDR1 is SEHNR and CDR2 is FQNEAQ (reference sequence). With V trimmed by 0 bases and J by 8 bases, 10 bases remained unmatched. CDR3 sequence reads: CASSLAGTGSPLGYTF. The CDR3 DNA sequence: TGTGCCAGCAGCTTAGCTGGGACAGGGTCCCCTCTAGGCTACACCTTC.

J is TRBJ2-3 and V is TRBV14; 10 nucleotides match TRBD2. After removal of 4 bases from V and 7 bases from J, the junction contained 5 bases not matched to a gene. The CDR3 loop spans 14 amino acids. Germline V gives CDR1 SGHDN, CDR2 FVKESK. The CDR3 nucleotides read TGTGCCAGCAGCCTAGCGGGGGGTACCAATACGCAGTATTTT. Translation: CASSLAGGTNTQYF.

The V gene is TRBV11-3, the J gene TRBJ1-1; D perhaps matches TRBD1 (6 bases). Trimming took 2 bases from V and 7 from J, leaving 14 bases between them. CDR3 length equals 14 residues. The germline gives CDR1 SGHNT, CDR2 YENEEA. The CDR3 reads CASSLHPLDSEAFF. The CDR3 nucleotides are TGTGCCAGCAGCTTACACCCCCTGGACAGTGAAGCTTTCTTT.

The CDR3 nucleotides are TGTGCCAGCAGCTTAGTTGGAGTCCAAGAGACCCAGTACTTC. Protein: CASSLVGVQETQYF. V gene TRBV7-9 combines with J gene TRBJ2-5; D remains ambiguous. Deletions cut 1 base from V and 1 base from J, with 7 bases between. The CDR3 is 14 amino acids. CDR1 and CDR2 (germline): SEHNR, FQNEAQ (reference sequence). The variable domain in full, with the rest retrieved from reference TRBV7-9 and TRBJ2-5, is DTGVSQNPRHKITKRGQNVTFRCDPISEHNRLYWYRQTLGQGPEFLTYFQNEAQLEKSRLLSDRFSAERPKGSFSTLEIQRTEQGDSAMYLCASSLVGVQETQYFGPGTRLLVL.

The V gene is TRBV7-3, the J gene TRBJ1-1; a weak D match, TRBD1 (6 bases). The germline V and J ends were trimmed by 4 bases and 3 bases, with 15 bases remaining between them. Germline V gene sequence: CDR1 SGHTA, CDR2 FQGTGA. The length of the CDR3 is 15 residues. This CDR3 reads CASSSTGIGDTEAFF. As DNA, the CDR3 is TGTGCCAGCAGCTCCACAGGGATCGGGGACACTGAAGCTTTCTTT. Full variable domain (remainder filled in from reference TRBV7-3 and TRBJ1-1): GAGVSQTPSNKVTEKGKYVELRCDPISGHTALYWYRQSLGQGPEFLIYFQGTGAADDSGLPNDRFFAVRPEGSVSTLKIQRTERGDSAVYLCASSSTGIGDTEAFFGQGTRLTVV.

The CDR3 region has the DNA TGTGCCAGCAGCTTAGGCCCTAGTAAGGGCACAGATACGCAGTATTTT. Protein product: CASSLGPSKGTDTQYF. The chain uses TRBV7-2 and TRBJ2-3, with D unresolved. Between the trimmed V and J ends, which lost 1 base and 1 base, there was a span of 12 bases. This CDR3 is built from 16 residues. In germline, CDR1 is SGHTA, CDR2 FQGNSA. Supplemented by reference TRBV7-2 and TRBJ2-3, the full variable domain reads GAGVSQSPSNKVTEKGKDVELRCDPISGHTALYWYRQSLGQGLEFLIYFQGNSAPDKSGLPSDRFSAERTGGSVSTLTIQRTQQEDSAVYLCASSLGPSKGTDTQYFGPGTRLTVL.

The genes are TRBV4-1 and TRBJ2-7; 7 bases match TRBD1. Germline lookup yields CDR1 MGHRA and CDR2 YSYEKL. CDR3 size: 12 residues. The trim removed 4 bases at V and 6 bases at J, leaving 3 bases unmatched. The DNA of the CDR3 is TGCGCCAGCAGCCTAAACAGGGGCGAGCAGTACTTC. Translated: CASSLNRGEQYF.

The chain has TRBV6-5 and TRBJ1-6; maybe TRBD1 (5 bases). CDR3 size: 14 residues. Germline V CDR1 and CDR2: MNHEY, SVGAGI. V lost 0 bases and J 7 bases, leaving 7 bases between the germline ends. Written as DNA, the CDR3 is TGTGCCAGCAGTTACTCTAGACAGAATTCACCCCTCCACTTT. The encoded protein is CASSYSRQNSPLHF.

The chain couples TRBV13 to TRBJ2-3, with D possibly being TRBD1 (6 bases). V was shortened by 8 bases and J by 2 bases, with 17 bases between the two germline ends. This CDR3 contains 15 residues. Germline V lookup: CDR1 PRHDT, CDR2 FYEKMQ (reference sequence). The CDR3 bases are TGTGCCAGCTCGTCCCGGGACACAGACACAGATACGCAGTATTTT. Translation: CASSSRDTDTDTQYF.

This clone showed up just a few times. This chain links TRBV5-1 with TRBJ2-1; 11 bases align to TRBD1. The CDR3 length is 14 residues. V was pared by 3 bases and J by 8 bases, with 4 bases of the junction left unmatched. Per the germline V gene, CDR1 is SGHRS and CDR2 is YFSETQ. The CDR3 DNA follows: TGCGCCAGCAGCTCCGGGACAGGGGGTGATGAGCAGTTCTTC. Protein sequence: CASSSGTGGDEQFF.

CDR3 protein: CASSLGSGAYSNYGYTF. The DNA of the CDR3 is TGTGCCAGCAGCTTGGGGTCAGGGGCCTACTCTAACTATGGCTACACCTTC. The chain couples TRBV5-4 to TRBJ1-2; TRBD1 might be the D (6 bases). Between the trimmed V and J ends, which lost 0 bases and 0 bases, there was a span of 15 bases. The germline gives CDR1 SGHNT, CDR2 YYREEE (reference sequence). The CDR3 is 17 amino acids.

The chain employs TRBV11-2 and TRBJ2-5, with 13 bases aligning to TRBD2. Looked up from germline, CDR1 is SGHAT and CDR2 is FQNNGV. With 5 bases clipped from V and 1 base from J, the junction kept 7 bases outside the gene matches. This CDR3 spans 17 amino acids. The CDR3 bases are TGTGCCAGCAGCCCTACGGGACTAGCGGGGTCCCAAGAGACCCAGTACTTC. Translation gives CASSPTGLAGSQETQYF. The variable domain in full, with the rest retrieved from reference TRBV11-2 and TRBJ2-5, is EAGVAQSPRYKIIEKRQSVAFWCNPISGHATLYWYQQILGQGPKLLIQFQNNGVVDDSQLPKDRFSAERLKGVDSTLKIQPAKLEDSAVYLCASSPTGLAGSQETQYFGPGTRLLVL.

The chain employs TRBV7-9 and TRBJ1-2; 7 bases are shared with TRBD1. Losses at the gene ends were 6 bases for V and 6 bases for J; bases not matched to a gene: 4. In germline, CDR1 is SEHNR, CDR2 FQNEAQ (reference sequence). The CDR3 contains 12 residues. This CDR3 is CASSPTGDGYTF. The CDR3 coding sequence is TGTGCCAGCAGTCCTACAGGGGATGGCTACACCTTC. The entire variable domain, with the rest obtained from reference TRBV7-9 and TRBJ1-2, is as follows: DTGVSQNPRHKITKRGQNVTFRCDPISEHNRLYWYRQTLGQGPEFLTYFQNEAQLEKSRLLSDRFSAERPKGSFSTLEIQRTEQGDSAMYLCASSPTGDGYTFGSGTRLTVV.

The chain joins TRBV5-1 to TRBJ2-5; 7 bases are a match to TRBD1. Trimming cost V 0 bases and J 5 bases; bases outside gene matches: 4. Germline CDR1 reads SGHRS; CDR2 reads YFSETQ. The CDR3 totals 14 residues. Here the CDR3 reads CASSLVGGAETQYF. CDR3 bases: TGCGCCAGCAGCTTGGTAGGGGGCGCGGAGACCCAGTACTTC.

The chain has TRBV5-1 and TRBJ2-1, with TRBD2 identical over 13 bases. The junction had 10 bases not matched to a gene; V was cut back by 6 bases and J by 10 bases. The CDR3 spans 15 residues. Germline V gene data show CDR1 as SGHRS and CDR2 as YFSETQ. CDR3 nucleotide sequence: TGCGCCAGCACCCCAACTAGCGGGGGGGCGGGAGAGCAGTTCTTC. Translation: CASTPTSGGAGEQFF.

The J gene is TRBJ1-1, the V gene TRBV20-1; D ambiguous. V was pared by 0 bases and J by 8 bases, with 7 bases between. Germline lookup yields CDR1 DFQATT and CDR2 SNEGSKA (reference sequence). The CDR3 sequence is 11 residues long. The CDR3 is CSARDWREAFF. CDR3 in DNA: TGCAGTGCTAGAGATTGGCGGGAAGCTTTCTTT.

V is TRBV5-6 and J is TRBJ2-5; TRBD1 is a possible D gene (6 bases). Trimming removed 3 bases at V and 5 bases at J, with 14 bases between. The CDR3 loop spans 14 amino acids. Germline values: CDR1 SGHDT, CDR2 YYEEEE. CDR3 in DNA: TGTGCCAGCAGCTCGGCAGGGGTAAGGGAGACCCAGTACTTC. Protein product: CASSSAGVRETQYF.

The CDR3 spells CASSSRQGREKLFF. For the CDR3, the DNA is TGTGCCAGCAGCTCACGACAGGGGAGGGAAAAACTGTTTTTT. The chain recombines TRBV7-8 with TRBJ1-4; 8 bases agree with TRBD1. This CDR3 has 14 amino acids. The trim removed 4 bases at V and 8 bases at J, leaving 6 bases unmatched. Germline CDR1 is SGHVS and CDR2 is FQNEAQ.

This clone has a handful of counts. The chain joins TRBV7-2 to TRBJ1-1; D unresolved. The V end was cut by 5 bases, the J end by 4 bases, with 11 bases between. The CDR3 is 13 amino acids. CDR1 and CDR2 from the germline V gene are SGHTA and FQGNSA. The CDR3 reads CASSPQVGTEAFF. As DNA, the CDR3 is TGTGCCAGCAGCCCGCAGGTTGGCACTGAAGCTTTCTTT.

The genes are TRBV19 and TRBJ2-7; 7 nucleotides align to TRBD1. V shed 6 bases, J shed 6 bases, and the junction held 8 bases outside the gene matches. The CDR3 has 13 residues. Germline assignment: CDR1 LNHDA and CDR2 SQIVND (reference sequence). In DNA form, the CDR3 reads TGTGCCAGTAGCATCGGACAGGTGACCGAGCAGTACTTC. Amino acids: CASSIGQVTEQYF.

The chain's CDR3 is CASRNSGVGTYGYTF. CDR3 nucleotide sequence: TGTGCCAGTAGGAACTCGGGGGTAGGGACCTATGGCTACACCTTC. The rearrangement links TRBV19 to TRBJ1-2, with D possibly matching TRBD1 (5 bases). The V gene's germline CDR1 is LNHDA and CDR2 SQIVND (reference sequence). The length of the CDR3 is 15 residues. V was shortened by 6 bases and J by 4 bases, with 18 bases between the two germline ends.

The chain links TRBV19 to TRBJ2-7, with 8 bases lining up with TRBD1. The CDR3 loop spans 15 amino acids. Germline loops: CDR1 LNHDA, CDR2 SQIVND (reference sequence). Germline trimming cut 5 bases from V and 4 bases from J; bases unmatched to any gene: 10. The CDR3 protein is CASSAVGQGFYEQYF. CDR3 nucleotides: TGTGCCAGTAGTGCGGTCGGACAGGGTTTTTACGAGCAGTACTTC.

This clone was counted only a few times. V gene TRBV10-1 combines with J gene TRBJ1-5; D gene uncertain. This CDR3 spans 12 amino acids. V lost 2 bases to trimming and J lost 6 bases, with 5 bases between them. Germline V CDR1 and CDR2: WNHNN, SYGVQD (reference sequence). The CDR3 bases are TGCGCCAGCAGTGAGACGCGTCAGCCCCAGCATTTT. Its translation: CASSETRQPQHF.

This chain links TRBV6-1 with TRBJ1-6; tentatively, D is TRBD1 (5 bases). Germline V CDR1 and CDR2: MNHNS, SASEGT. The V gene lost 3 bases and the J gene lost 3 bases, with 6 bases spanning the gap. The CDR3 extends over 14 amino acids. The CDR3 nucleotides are TGTGCCAGCAGTGACGACAGCTATAATTCACCCCTCCACTTT. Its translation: CASSDDSYNSPLHF.

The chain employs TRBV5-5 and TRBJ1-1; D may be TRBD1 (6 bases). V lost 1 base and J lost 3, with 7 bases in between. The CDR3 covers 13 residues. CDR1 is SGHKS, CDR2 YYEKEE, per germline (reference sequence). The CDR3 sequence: CASSLQGHTEAFF. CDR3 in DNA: TGTGCCAGCAGCTTGCAGGGGCACACTGAAGCTTTCTTT. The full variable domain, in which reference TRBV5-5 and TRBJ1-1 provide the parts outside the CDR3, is DAGVTQSPTHLIKTRGQQVTLRCSPISGHKSVSWYQQVLGQGPQFIFQYYEKEERGRGNFPDRFSARQFPNYSSELNVNALLLGDSALYLCASSLQGHTEAFFGQGTRLTVV.

CDR3 protein: CASSESGPPLHF. The CDR3 DNA sequence: TGTGCCAGCAGTGAATCAGGGCCACCCCTCCACTTT. The chain links TRBV6-1 to TRBJ1-6, with D maybe TRBD1 (5 bases). Per the germline V gene, CDR1 is MNHNS and CDR2 is SASEGT. V lost 2 bases to trimming and J lost 11 bases, with 7 bases between them. The CDR3 spans 12 residues.

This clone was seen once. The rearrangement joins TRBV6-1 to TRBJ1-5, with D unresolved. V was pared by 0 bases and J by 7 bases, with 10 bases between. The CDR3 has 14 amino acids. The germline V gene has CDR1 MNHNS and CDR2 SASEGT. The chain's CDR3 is CASSEAGGLQPQHF. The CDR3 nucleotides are TGTGCCAGCAGTGAAGCAGGAGGGTTACAGCCCCAGCATTTT.

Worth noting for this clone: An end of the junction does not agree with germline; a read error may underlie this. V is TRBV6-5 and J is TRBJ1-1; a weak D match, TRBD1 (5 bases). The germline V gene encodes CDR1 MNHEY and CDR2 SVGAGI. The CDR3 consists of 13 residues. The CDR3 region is CASSDSGQVEAFF. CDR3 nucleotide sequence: TGTGCCAGCAGTGACTCAGGACAAGTTGAAGCTTTCTTT.

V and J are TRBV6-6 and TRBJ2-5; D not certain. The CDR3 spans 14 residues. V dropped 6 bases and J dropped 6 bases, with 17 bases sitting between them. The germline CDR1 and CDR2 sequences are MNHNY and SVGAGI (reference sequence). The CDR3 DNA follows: TGTGCCAGCAGCCCCCTGGGCGCTATACAGACCCAGTACTTC. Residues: CASSPLGAIQTQYF.